What follows are 5 T cell receptor beta chains derived from one specimen sequenced in a study of sequential checkpoint blockade in melanoma. Noted treatment: randomized to nivolumab then ipilimumab (arm A) or the reverse (arm B). The protocol was immunoSEQ multiplex PCR, while the TCRdb copy is restricted to in-frame clones and leaves out a portion. The data contain 6,000 or so clones, more than 50% of them singletons. Sequences were derived from CD8+ T cells sorted from blood (inferred from file names), sampled from a patient given nivolumab and ipilimumab in sequence. These receptors were collected from a human donor with melanoma.

Sample share makes this clone large. This chain links TRBV4-3 with TRBJ2-1; TRBD1 matches 9 bases. The CDR3 consists of 17 residues. V lost 0 bases to trimming and J lost 3 bases; unmatched junction nucleotides: 6. CDR1 is LGHNA, CDR2 YSLEER, per germline. The CDR3 DNA sequence: TGCGCCAGCAGCCAAGATTCGGGACAGGGTTTCTACAATGAGCAGTTCTTC. It translates to CASSQDSGQGFYNEQFF.

The chain is built from TRBV5-6 and TRBJ2-7; 11 nucleotides match TRBD1. Per germline, CDR1 SGHDT and CDR2 YYEEEE. V lost 4 bases, J lost 3 bases, and 3 bases stayed unmatched. The CDR3 is 14 residues long. The CDR3 spells CASSLGTGGYEQYF. CDR3 in DNA: TGTGCCAGCAGCCTCGGGACAGGGGGCTACGAGCAGTACTTC.

The chain employs TRBV6-1 and TRBJ2-3; TRBD2 matches 9 bases. Trimming at V came to 0 bases and at J to 2 bases, leaving 3 bases not matched to a gene. The CDR3 spans 16 residues. The germline CDR1 and CDR2 sequences are MNHNS and SASEGT. The CDR3 DNA reads as TGTGCCAGCAGTGAAGCGACTAGCGGTCCCACAGATACGCAGTATTTT. Its translation is CASSEATSGPTDTQYF.

This clone is medium-sized by share. J is TRBJ1-5 and V is TRBV19; TRBD1 aligns across 7 bases. Germline V gene data show CDR1 as LNHDA and CDR2 as SQIVND (reference sequence). V dropped 5 bases and J dropped 4; count of bases not matched to a gene: 5. The length of the CDR3 is 14 residues. CDR3 sequence: CASSPRGANQPQHF. CDR3 nucleotides: TGTGCCAGTAGTCCCAGGGGGGCGAATCAGCCCCAGCATTTT.

V is TRBV29-1 and J is TRBJ2-6; D is uncertain. The CDR3 contains 16 residues. Germline V lookup: CDR1 SQVTM, CDR2 ANQGSEA. V lost 1 base and J lost 0, with 10 bases in between. CDR3 bases: TGCAGCGTTGAAGTGATGGGCAGCTCTGGGGCCAACGTCCTGACTTTC. Translating gives CSVEVMGSSGANVLTF.